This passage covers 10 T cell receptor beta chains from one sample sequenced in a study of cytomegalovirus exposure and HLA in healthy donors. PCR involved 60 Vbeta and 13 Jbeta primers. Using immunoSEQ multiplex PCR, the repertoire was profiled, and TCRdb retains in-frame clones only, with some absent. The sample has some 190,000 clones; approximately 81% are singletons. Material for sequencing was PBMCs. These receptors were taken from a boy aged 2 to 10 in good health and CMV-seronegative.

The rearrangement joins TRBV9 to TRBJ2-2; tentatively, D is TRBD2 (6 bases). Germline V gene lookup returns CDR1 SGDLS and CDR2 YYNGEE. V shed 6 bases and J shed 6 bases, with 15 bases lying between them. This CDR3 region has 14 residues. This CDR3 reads CASTPGLEAGELFF. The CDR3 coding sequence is TGTGCCAGCACCCCGGGACTGGAGGCCGGGGAGCTGTTTTTT.

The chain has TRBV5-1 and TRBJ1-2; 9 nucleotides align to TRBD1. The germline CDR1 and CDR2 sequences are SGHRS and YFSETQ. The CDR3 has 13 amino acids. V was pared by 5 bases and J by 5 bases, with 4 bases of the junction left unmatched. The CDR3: CASSSGQGYGYTF. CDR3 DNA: TGCGCCAGCAGTTCCGGACAGGGGTATGGCTACACCTTC.

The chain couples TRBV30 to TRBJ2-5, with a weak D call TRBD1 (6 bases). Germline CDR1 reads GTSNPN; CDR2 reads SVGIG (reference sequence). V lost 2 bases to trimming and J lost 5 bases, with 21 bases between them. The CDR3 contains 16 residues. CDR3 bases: TGTGCCTGGAGTTCTCCGGTAGGGGGAGTTTTCGAGACCCAGTACTTC. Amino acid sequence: CAWSSPVGGVFETQYF.

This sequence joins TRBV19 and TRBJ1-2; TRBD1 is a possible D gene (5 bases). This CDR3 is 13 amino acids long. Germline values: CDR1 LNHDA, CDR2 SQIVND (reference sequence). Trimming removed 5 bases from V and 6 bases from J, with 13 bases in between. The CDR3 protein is CASSPRRGDGYTF. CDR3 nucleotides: TGTGCCAGTAGTCCCCGACGGGGGGATGGCTACACCTTC.

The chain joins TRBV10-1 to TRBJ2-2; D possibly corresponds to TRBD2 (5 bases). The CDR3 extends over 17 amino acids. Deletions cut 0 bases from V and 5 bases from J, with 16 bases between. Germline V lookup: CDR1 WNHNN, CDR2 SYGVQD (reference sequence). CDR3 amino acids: CASSESMGGSGTGELFF. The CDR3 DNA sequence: TGCGCCAGCAGTGAGTCGATGGGTGGGAGCGGAACCGGGGAGCTGTTTTTT.

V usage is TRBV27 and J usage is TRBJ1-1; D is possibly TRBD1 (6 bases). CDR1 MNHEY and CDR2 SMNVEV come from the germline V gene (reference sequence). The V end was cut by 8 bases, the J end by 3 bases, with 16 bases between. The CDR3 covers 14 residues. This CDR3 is CASSSGRGYTEAFF. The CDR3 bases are TGTGCCAGCTCCTCGGGGAGGGGGTACACTGAAGCTTTCTTT.

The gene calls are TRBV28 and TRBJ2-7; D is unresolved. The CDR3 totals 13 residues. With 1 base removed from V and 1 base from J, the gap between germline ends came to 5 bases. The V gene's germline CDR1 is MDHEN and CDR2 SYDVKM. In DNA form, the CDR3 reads TGTGCCAGCAGTTTATCCCAGTCCTACGAGCAGTACTTC. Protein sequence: CASSLSQSYEQYF.

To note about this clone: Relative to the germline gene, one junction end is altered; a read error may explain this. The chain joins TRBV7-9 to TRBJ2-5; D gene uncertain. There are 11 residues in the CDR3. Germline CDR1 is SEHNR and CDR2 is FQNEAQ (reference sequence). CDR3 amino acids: CSSQSSETQYF. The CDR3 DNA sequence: TGTTCCAGCCAGTCGTCCGAGACCCAGTACTTC. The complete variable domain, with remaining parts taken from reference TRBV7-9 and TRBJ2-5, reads DTGVSQNPRHKITKRGQNVTFRCDPISEHNRLYWYRQTLGQGPEFLTYFQNEAQLEKSRLLSDRFSAERPKGSFSTLEIQRTEQGDSAMYLCSSQSSETQYFGPGTRLLVL.

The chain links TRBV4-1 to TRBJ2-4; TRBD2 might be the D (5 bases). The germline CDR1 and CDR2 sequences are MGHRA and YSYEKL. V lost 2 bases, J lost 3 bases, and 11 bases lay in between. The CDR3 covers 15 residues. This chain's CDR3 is CASSQLPADKNIQYF. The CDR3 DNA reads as TGCGCCAGCAGCCAATTACCAGCGGACAAAAACATTCAGTACTTC.

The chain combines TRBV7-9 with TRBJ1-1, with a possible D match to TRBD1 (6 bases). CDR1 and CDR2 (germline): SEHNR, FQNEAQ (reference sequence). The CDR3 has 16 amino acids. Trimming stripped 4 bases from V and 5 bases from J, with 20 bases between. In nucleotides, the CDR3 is TGTGCCAGCAGCTCCCAAGGGGGGGTAAAGGGAACTGAAGCTTTCTTT. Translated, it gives CASSSQGGVKGTEAFF.